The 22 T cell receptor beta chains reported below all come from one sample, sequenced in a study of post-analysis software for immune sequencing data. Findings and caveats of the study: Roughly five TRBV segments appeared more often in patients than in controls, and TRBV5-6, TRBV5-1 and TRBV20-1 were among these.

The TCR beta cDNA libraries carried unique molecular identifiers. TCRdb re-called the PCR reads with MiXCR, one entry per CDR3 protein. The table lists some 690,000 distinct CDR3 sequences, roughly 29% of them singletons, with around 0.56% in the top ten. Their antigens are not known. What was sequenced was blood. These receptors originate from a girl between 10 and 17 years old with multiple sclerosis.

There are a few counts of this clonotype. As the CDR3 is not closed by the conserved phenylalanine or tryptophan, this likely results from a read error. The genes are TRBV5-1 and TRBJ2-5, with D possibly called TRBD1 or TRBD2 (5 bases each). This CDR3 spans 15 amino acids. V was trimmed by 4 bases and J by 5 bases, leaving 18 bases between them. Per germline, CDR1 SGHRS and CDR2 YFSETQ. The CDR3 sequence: CASSAHGTKRETQYV. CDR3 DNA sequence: TGCGCCAGCAGCGCCCACGGGACGAAGAGGGAGACCCAGTACGTC.

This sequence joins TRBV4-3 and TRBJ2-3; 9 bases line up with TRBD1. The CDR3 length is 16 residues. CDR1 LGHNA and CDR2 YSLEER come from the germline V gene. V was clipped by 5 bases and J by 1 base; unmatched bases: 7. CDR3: CASSGQQGARTDTQYF. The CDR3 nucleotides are TGCGCCAGCAGCGGACAACAGGGGGCACGCACAGATACGCAGTATTTT.

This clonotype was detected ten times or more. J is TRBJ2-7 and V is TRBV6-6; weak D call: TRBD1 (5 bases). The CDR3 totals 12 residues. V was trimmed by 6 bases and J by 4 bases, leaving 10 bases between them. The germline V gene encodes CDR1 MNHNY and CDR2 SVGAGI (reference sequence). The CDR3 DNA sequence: TGTGCCAGCAGGCCGACAGAGTACGAGCAGTACTTC. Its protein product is CASRPTEYEQYF.

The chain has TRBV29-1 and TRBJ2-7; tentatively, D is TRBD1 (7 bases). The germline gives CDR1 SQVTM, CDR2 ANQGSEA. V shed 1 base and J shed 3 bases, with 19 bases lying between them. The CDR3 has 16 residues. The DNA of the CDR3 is TGCAGCGTTGAAGGGCATCAAGGGGGGACAGTCTACGAGCAGTACTTC. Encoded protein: CSVEGHQGGTVYEQYF.

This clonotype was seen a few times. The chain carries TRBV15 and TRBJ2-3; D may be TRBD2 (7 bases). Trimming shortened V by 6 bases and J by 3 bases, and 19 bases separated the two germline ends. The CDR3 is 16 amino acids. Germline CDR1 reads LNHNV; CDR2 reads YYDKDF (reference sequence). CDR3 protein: CATRPPGGRGTDTQYF. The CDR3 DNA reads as TGTGCCACCAGACCCCCCGGGGGGAGGGGGACAGATACGCAGTATTTT.

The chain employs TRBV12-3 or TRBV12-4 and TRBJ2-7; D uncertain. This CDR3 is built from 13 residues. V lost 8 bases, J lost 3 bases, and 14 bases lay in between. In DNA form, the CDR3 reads TGTGCCAGCGGCGTAACTCGCTACTACGAGCAGTACTTC. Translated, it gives CASGVTRYYEQYF.

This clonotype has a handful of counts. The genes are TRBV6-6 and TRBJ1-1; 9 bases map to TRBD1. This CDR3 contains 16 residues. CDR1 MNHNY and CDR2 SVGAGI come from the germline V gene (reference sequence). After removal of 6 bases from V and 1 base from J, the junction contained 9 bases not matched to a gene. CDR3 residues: CASRFDPGQGNTEAFF. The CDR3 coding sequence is TGTGCCAGCAGATTTGACCCGGGACAGGGGAACACTGAAGCTTTCTTT.

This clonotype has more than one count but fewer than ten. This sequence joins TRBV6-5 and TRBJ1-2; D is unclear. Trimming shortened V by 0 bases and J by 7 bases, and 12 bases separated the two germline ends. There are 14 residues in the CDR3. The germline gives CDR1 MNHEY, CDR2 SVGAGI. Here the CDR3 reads CASSYSISGLGYTF. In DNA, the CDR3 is TGTGCCAGCAGTTACTCAATATCTGGGCTTGGCTACACCTTC.

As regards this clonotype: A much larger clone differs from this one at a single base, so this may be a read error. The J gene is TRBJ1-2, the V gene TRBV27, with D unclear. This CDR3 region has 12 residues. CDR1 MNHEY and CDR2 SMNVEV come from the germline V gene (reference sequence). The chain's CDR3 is CVSSPLTEAYTF. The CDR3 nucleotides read TGTGTCAGCAGTCCCTTGACGGAGGCCTACACCTTC.

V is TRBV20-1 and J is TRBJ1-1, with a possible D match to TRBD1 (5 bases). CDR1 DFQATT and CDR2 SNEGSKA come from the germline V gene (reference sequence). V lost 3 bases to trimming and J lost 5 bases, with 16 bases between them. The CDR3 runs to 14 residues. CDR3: CSASPQGEGTEAFF. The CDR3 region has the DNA TGCAGTGCTAGCCCTCAAGGAGAGGGGACTGAAGCTTTCTTT.

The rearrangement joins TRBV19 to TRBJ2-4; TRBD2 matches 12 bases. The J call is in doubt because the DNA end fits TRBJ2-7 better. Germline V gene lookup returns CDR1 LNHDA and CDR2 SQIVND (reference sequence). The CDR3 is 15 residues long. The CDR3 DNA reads TGTGCCAGTAGTACGACTAGCGGGAGTCAGTACGAGCAGTACTTC. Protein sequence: CASSTTSGSQYEQYF.

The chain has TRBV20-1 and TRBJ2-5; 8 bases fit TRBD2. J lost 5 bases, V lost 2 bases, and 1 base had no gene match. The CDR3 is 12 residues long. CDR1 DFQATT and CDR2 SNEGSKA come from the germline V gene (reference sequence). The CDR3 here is CSARIAGETQYF. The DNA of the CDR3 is TGCAGTGCTAGAATAGCGGGGGAGACCCAGTACTTC.

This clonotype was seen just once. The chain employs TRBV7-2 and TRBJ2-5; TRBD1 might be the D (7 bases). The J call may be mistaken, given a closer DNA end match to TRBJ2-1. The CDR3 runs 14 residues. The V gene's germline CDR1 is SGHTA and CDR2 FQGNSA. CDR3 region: CASSLQGGPETQFF. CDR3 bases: TGTGCCAGCAGCCTCCAGGGGGGACCAGAGACCCAGTTCTTC.

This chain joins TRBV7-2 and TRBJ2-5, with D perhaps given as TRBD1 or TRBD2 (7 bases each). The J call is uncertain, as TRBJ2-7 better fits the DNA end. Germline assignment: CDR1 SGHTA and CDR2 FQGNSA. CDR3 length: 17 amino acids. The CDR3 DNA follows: TGTGCCAGCAGCTTAGTTATCGGGCAGGGGGGGACCTACGAGCAGTACTTC. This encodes CASSLVIGQGGTYEQYF.

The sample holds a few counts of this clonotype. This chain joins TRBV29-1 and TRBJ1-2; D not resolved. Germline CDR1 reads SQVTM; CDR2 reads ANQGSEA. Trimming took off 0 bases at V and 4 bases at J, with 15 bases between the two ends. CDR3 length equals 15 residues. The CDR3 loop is CSVEEPKGGVYGYTF. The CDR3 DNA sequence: TGCAGCGTTGAAGAGCCCAAAGGCGGGGTCTATGGCTACACCTTC.

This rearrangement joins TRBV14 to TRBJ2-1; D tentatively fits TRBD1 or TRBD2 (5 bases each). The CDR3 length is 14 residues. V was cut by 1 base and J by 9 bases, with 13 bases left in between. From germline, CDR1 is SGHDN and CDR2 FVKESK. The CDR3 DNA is TGTGCCAGCAGCCAAGTATACGGGGCAGGTGAGCAGTTCTTC. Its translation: CASSQVYGAGEQFF.

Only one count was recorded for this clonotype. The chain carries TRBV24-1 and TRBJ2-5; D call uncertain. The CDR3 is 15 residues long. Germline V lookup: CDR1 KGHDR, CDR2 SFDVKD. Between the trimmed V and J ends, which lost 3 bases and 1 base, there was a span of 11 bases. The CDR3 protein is CATSDTAPGQETQYF. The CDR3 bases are TGTGCCACCAGTGATACGGCACCGGGCCAAGAGACCCAGTACTTC.

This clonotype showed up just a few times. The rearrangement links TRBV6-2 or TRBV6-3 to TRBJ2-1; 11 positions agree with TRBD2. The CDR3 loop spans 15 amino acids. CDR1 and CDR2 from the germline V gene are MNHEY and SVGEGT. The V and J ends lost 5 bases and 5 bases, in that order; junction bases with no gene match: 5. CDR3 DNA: TGTGCCAGCAGTATAGCGGGAGGGCCCCACAATGAGCAGTTCTTC. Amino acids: CASSIAGGPHNEQFF.

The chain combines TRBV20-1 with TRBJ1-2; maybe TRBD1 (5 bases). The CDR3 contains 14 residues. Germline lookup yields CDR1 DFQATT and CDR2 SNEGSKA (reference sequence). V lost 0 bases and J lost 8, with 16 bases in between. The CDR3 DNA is TGCAGTGCTAGAGAACCGACAGTCATGGTGGGCTACACCTTC. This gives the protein CSAREPTVMVGYTF.

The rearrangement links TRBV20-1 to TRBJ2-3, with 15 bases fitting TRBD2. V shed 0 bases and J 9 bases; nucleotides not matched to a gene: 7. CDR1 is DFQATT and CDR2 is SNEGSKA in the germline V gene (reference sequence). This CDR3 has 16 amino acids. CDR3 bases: TGCAGTGCTAGAGATCTGGGACTAGCGGGAGGATTGACGCAGTATTTT. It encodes CSARDLGLAGGLTQYF.

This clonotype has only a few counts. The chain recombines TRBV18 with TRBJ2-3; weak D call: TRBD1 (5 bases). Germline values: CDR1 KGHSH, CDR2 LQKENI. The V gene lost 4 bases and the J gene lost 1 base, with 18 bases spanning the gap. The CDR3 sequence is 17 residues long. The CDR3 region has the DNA TGTGCCAGCTCACTATACATTGTACCAGGGCGCACAGATACGCAGTATTTT. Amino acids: CASSLYIVPGRTDTQYF.

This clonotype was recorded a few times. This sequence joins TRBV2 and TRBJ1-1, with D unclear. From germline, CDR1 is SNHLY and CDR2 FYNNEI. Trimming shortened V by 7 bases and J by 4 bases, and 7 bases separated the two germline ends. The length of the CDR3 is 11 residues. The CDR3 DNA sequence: TGTGCCAGCATCTGGGGCACTGAAGCTTTCTTT. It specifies CASIWGTEAFF.